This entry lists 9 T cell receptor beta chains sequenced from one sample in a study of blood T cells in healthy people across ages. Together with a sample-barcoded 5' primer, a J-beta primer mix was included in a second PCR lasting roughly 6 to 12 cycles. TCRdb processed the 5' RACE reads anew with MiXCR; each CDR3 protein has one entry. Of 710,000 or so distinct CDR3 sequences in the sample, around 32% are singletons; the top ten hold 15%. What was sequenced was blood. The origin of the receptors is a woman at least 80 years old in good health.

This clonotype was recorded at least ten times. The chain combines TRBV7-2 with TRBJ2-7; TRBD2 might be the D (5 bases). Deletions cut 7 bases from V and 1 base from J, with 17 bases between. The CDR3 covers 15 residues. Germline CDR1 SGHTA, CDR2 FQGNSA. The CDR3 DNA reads TGTGCCAGCAAGCCCGGAGACTACCTATCCTACGAGCAGTACTTC. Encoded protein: CASKPGDYLSYEQYF.

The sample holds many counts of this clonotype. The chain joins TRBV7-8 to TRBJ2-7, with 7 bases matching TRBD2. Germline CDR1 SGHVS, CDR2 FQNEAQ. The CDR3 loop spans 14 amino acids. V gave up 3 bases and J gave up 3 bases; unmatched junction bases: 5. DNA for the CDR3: TGTGCCAGCAGCTTCGGGGGGTCCGTCTACGAGCAGTACTTC. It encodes CASSFGGSVYEQYF. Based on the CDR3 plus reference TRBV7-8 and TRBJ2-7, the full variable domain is GAGVSQSPRYKVAKRGQDVALRCDPISGHVSLFWYQQALGQGPEFLTYFQNEAQLDKSGLPSDRFFAERPEGSVSTLKIQRTQQEDSAVYLCASSFGGSVYEQYFGPGTRLTVT.

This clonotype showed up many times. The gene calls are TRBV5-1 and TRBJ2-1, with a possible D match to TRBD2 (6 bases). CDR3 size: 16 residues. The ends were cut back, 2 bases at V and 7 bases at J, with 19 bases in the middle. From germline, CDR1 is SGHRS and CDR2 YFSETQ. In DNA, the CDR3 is TGCGCCAGCAGCTTAGGCCCCCCCGGGACTGGGAATGAGCAGTTCTTC. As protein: CASSLGPPGTGNEQFF.

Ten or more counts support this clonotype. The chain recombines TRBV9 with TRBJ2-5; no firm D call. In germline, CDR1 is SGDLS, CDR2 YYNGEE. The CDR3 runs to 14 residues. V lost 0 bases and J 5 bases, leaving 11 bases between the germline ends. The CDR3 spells CASSVGGLRETQYF. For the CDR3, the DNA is TGTGCCAGCAGCGTAGGTGGCCTCCGGGAGACCCAGTACTTC.

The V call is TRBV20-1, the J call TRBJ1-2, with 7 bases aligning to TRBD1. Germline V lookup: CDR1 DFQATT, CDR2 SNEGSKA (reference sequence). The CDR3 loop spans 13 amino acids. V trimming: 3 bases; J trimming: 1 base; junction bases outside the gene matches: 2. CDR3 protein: CSARGQINYGYTF. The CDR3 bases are TGCAGTGCTAGGGGACAGATTAACTATGGCTACACCTTC.

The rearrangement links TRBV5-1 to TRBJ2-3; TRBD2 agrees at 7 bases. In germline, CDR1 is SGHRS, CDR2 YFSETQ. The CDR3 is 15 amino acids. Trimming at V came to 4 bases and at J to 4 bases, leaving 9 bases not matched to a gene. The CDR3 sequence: CASSMTSPRADTQYF. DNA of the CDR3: TGCGCCAGCAGCATGACTAGCCCCAGGGCAGATACGCAGTATTTT.

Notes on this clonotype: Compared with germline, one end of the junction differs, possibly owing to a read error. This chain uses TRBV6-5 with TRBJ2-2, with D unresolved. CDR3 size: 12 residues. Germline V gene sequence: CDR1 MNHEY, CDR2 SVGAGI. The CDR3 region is CAGSKGVGELFF. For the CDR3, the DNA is TGTGCCGGCAGCAAGGGTGTCGGGGAGCTGTTTTTT.

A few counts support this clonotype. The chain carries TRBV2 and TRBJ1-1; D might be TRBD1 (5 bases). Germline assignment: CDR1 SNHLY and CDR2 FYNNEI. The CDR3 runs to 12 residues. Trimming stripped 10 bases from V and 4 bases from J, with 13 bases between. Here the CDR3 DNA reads TGTGCCACCATGGCGGGGGGCACTGAAGCTTTCTTT. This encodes CATMAGGTEAFF.

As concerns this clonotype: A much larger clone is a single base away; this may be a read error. CDR3 in amino acids: CASSARQGDTEAFF. DNA of the CDR3: TGTGCCAGCAGCGCCCGACAGGGGGACACTGAAGCTTTCTTT. The chain joins TRBV7-2 to TRBJ1-1, with 9 bases identical to TRBD1. This CDR3 is built from 14 residues. Germline trimming cut 5 bases from V and 3 bases from J; bases unmatched to any gene: 4. CDR1 is SGHTA, CDR2 FQGNSA, per germline.